The rows below give T cell receptor beta chains drawn from one sample of a study of beta chain features in type 1 diabetes. Profiling relied on immunoSEQ multiplex PCR, and the TCRdb table lists in-frame clones only, not all of them. The data contain about 660,000 clones, around 15% of them seen just once; the ten biggest clones take up roughly 0.04%. What was sequenced was naive CD4+ T cells from blood. These receptors were collected from a young man with type 1 diabetes. Both conserved end residues are part of each CDR3. The D gene is left open where the match is weak. Rows give clone size only sometimes, using once, few, many, or a class for an expanded clone.

>TRBJ2-7|TRBV6-5|.|.
TGTGCCATCTCGGGGCAGGGGTTCTACGAGCAGTACTTC
CAISGQGFYEQYF
>TRBJ2-5|TRBV2|few|TRBD2
TGTGCCAGCAGAGGAGCGGGAGTGGAGACCCAGTACTTC
CASRGAGVETQYF
>TRBJ1-1|TRBV28|.|.
TGTGCCAGCAGTTTTGTAGACAGCTTGAAAGGGAACACTGAAGCTTTCTTT
CASSFVDSLKGNTEAFF
>TRBJ1-2|TRBV7-9|.|.
TGTGCCAGCAGCTTAGCCTCGGGGCCGGGCTATGGCTACACCTTC
CASSLASGPGYGYTF
>TRBJ2-1|TRBV2|few|.
TGTGCCAGTACCTTTAGCAGTAGGGACAATGAGCAGTTCTTC
CASTFSSRDNEQFF
>TRBJ2-5|TRBV13|.|.
TGTGCCTCACTCCGGGTCTATCAAGAGACCCAGTACTTC
CASLRVYQETQYF
>TRBJ2-3|TRBV9|.|.
TGTGCCAGCAGCGTGATATACACAGATACGCAGTATTTT
CASSVIYTDTQYF
>TRBJ2-3|TRBV6-6|few|.
TGTGCCAGCATGGTTCCCGGCACAGATACGCAGTATTTT
CASMVPGTDTQYF
>TRBJ2-3|TRBV5-1|.|.
TGCGCCAGCAGCTTCCTGAGTAGACCGGGGACGACAACCACAGATACGCAGTATTTT
CASSFLSRPGTTTTDTQYF
>TRBJ1-2|TRBV2|few|.
TGTGCCAGCAGTGAAGCGCCTAACTATGGCTACACCTTC
CASSEAPNYGYTF
>TRBJ2-1|TRBV25-1|.|.
TGTGCCAGCAGTGACTCCCGGGACCGGGCGTCCATGGATGAGCAGTTCTTC
CASSDSRDRASMDEQFF
>TRBJ2-3|TRBV29-1|few|.
TGCAGCGTTACCTCCCGCACAGATACGCAGTATTTT
CSVTSRTDTQYF
>TRBJ2-1|TRBV20-1|.|TRBD2
TGCTCAGCGGGAGTCTACAATGAGCAGTTCTTC
CSAGVYNEQFF
>TRBJ2-3|TRBV7-3|few|.
TGTGCCAGCAGCTTAATCGGGGGTAGCACAGATACGCAGTATTTT
CASSLIGGSTDTQYF
>TRBJ2-3|TRBV2|.|TRBD2
TGTGCCGGGGGCGCTAGCGGGAGCCCAGATACGCAGTATTTT
CAGGASGSPDTQYF
>TRBJ2-5|TRBV18|.|TRBD2
TGTGCCAGCTCAGCATCGCTAGCGGGATTGGGGGAGCAGTACTTC
CASSASLAGLGEQYF
>TRBJ2-2|TRBV5-1|few|.
TGCGCCAGCAGCCCCTCCGGCACAGCGAACACCGGGGAGCTGTTTTTT
CASSPSGTANTGELFF
>TRBJ2-2|TRBV14|.|TRBD2
TGTGCCAGCAGCCAAAGGGGACTAGCGGGAGGATCGGAGGTTCGCACCGGGGAGCTGTTTTTT
CASSQRGLAGGSEVRTGELFF
>TRBJ2-6|TRBV13|.|TRBD1
TGTGCCAGCAGCTTCCGGGACAGGGGTGCTGGGGCCAACGTCCTGACTTTC
CASSFRDRGAGANVLTF
>TRBJ1-1|TRBV29-1|.|.
TGCAGCGTTGAGGATCCCCCGGTAAACACTGAAGCTTTCTTT
CSVEDPPVNTEAFF
>TRBJ2-7|TRBV6-5|.|.
TGTGCCAGCAGCCGAAGCCAGGGGTCCTACGAGCAGTACTTC
CASSRSQGSYEQYF
>TRBJ1-5|TRBV6-6|.|.
TGTGCCAGCAAGTCGGGCCAAGTTCAGCCCCAGCATTTT
CASKSGQVQPQHF
>TRBJ1-5|TRBV30|few|.
TGTGCCTGGAGGGGCAGGACCAATCAGCCCCAGCATTTT
CAWRGRTNQPQHF
>TRBJ2-3|TRBV7-9|.|.
TGTGCCAGCAGCTTAGCTAGCGGAGCGCAGTATTTT
CASSLASGAQYF
>TRBJ2-3|TRBV30|few|.
TGTGCCTGGAGTGTACGGGTTGGCACAGATACGCAGTATTTT
CAWSVRVGTDTQYF
>TRBJ2-6|TRBV2|few|TRBD1
TGTGCCAGCAGTCCCGGGACAGGCAACGTCCTGACTTTC
CASSPGTGNVLTF
>TRBJ2-1|TRBV19|.|TRBD2
TGTGCCAGTAGTTACCTAGCGGGAGAATCCTACAATGAGCAGTTCTTC
CASSYLAGESYNEQFF
>TRBJ1-2|TRBV5-4|few|.
TGTGCCAGCAGCCAGGGACGGAACTATGGCTACACCTTC
CASSQGRNYGYTF
>TRBJ2-2|TRBV19|few|.
TGTGCCAGTAGTCCAGAACACGGGGAGCTGTTTTTT
CASSPEHGELFF
>TRBJ1-2|TRBV28|few|.
TGTGCCAGCAGTCCCCCGGCAGGGGAAGCTTTTGGCTACACCTTC
CASSPPAGEAFGYTF
>TRBJ1-1|TRBV27|.|TRBD1
TGTGCCAGCAGGACGGGACAGGACGATAACACTGAAGCTTTCTTT
CASRTGQDDNTEAFF
>TRBJ1-2|TRBV28|few|.
TGTGCCAGCAGTTTGGATTCGGTTTGGAGTATAGATGGCTACACCTTC
CASSLDSVWSIDGYTF
>TRBJ2-3|TRBV5-4|few|.
TGTGCCAGCAGCTTGGCGCTAGTAGAAGATACGCAGTATTTT
CASSLALVEDTQYF
>TRBJ2-2|TRBV5-4|.|.
TGTGCCAGCAGCCCACGGGTAGAGCCCGGGGAGCTGTTTTTT
CASSPRVEPGELFF
>TRBJ2-5|TRBV30|few|TRBD2
TGTGCCTGGAGTCAGGGGGGACTAGCGGGGAAAGAGACCCAGTACTTC
CAWSQGGLAGKETQYF
>TRBJ2-2|TRBV7-3|.|.
TGTGCCAGCAGCTTATCATCAACACCTCAGGGGGAGCTGTTTTTT
CASSLSSTPQGELFF
>TRBJ2-7|TRBV10-3|.|TRBD2
TGTGCCATCTCGAGGGGAGGGGACGAGCAGTACTTC
CAISRGGDEQYF
>TRBJ1-2|TRBV18|.|.
TGTGCCAGCTCCCCCGGGGGGGTGCTCTATGGCTACACCTTC
CASSPGGVLYGYTF
>TRBJ2-7|TRBV11-2|.|TRBD1
TGTGCCAGCAGCTTGGCGAGATTGGGGACAGGGCCATACGAGCAGTACTTC
CASSLARLGTGPYEQYF
>TRBJ2-1|TRBV9|.|.
TGTGCCAGCAGCGTAGGGGGCAACCCGGCTAATGAGCAGTTCTTC
CASSVGGNPANEQFF
>TRBJ1-5|TRBV7-2|.|.
TGTGCCAGCAGCTCCTCAGTAAACAATCAGCCCCAGCATTTT
CASSSSVNNQPQHF
>TRBJ1-2|TRBV30|once|TRBD1
TGTGCCTGGAGGCCCTGGGACAGGGGGGATGGCTACACCTTC
CAWRPWDRGDGYTF
>TRBJ1-2|TRBV28|.|.
TGTGCCAGCAGTCCCAGGGGTGGCTACACCTTC
CASSPRGGYTF
>TRBJ1-4|TRBV30|.|.
TGTGCTTCCGGGGTAGGGGCTGCAACTAATGAAAAACTGTTTTTT
CASGVGAATNEKLFF
>TRBJ2-1|TRBV5-6|few|.
TGTGCCAGCAGCGGGGTGCCGCAGGACAATGAGCAGTTCTTC
CASSGVPQDNEQFF
>TRBJ2-1|TRBV11-2|.|.
TGTGCCAGCAGCTTAACCCGCTACAATGAGCAGTTCTTC
CASSLTRYNEQFF
>TRBJ1-2|TRBV25-1|.|TRBD1
TGTGCCAGCCTGGACAGGGGCAGGGGTGGCTACACCTTC
CASLDRGRGGYTF
>TRBJ1-5|TRBV9|.|.
TGTGCCAGCAGCACCCCGACCGATAGCAATCAGCCCCAGCATTTT
CASSTPTDSNQPQHF
>TRBJ2-5|TRBV7-9|.|.
TGTGCCAGCAGCTTAGAGGGGCTAGAGACCCAGTACTTC
CASSLEGLETQYF
>TRBJ2-7|TRBV5-4|.|TRBD1
TGTGCCAGCAGTTCCGGGACAGGGTACCACGAGCAGTACTTC
CASSSGTGYHEQYF
>TRBJ1-4|TRBV5-4|.|TRBD1
TGTGCCAGCAGCCCTGGGACAGGGGCTGAAAAACTGTTTTTT
CASSPGTGAEKLFF
>TRBJ2-1|TRBV5-1|.|TRBD2
TGCGCCAGCAGCTTTCTAACTAGCGGGAGCGCCGCTGAGCAGTTCTTC
CASSFLTSGSAAEQFF
>TRBJ1-4|TRBV19|.|.
TGTGCCAGTAGTCTACTACAGGGATTCGAGGAAAAACTGTTTTTT
CASSLLQGFEEKLFF